A few counts support the clone carrying this T cell receptor beta chain. This entry comes from a study of beta chain features in type 1 diabetes. CDR1 and CDR2 from the germline V gene are SGDLS and YYNGEE. This CDR3 spans 16 amino acids. Trimming at V came to 0 bases and at J to 5 bases, leaving 6 bases not matched to a gene. Cells sorted by CD45RO/CCR7/CD25/CD127/CD95/CD27 comprised CD4+ naive, central memory, regulatory and stem cell-like memory cells. Investigators reverse transcribed all isolated RNA, so they sequenced expressed TCRB transcripts. Produced via immunoSEQ multiplex PCR; TCRdb's table is partial and in-frame only. This table holds roughly 350,000 clones, roughly 9.6% found once.

The receptor comes from a woman aged 25-40 years in good health. The V call is TRBV9, the J call TRBJ1-4; TRBD1 matches 8 bases. The sequenced sample consisted of naive CD4+ T cells from blood. Here the CDR3 reads CASSVGDRRGNEKLFF. CDR3 DNA sequence: TGTGCCAGCAGCGTAGGGGACAGGAGAGGGAATGAAAAACTGTTTTTT.